The 27 T cell receptor beta chains in this list originate from one sample, sequenced in a study of cytomegalovirus exposure and HLA in healthy donors. 13 Jbeta primers and 60 Vbeta primers were used for the PCR. Profiling relied on immunoSEQ multiplex PCR, and the TCRdb table lists in-frame clones only, not all of them. This table holds some 150,000 clones, roughly 78% found once. Input material: PBMCs. Every receptor here comes from a man younger than 35 in good health and CMV-seropositive.

The chain recombines TRBV7-6 with TRBJ2-7; TRBD1 is a possible D gene (5 bases). Trimming removed 0 bases at V and 5 bases at J, with 8 bases between. The CDR3 totals 13 residues. Per germline, CDR1 SGHVS and CDR2 FNYEAQ. CDR3 DNA sequence: TGTGCCAGCAGCTTAGCTCAGGACAACGAGCAGTACTTC. It codes for CASSLAQDNEQYF.

This clone showed up just a few times. This rearrangement joins TRBV18 to TRBJ2-7; 8 bases are shared with TRBD1. The V gene end was trimmed by 7 bases and the J gene end by 3 bases; junction bases not matched to a gene: 8. The CDR3 loop spans 14 amino acids. The V gene's germline CDR1 is KGHSH and CDR2 LQKENI. The CDR3 spells CASLSGTGSYEQYF. The CDR3 DNA reads TGTGCCAGCTTGTCCGGGACAGGAAGCTACGAGCAGTACTTC.

The chain couples TRBV9 to TRBJ2-1; 10 bases align to TRBD1. The V gene end was trimmed by 2 bases and the J gene end by 7 bases; junction bases not matched to a gene: 6. The CDR3 extends over 15 amino acids. Germline assignment: CDR1 SGDLS and CDR2 YYNGEE. CDR3 DNA: TGTGCCAGCAGCGTTTTGACAGGGGGCCCAAATGAGCAGTTCTTC. This translates into CASSVLTGGPNEQFF. Looking up the rest from reference TRBV9 and TRBJ2-1 gives the full variable domain: DSGVTQTPKHLITATGQRVTLRCSPRSGDLSVYWYQQSLDQGLQFLIQYYNGEERAKGNILERFSAQQFPDLHSELNLSSLELGDSALYFCASSVLTGGPNEQFFGPGTRLTVL.

A few counts support this clone. The chain combines TRBV6-1 with TRBJ2-7; TRBD2 is a possible D gene (6 bases). The V end lost 0 bases, the J end lost 3 bases, and 12 bases lay between the germline ends. Germline V gene data show CDR1 as MNHNS and CDR2 as SASEGT. The CDR3 sequence is 15 residues long. The CDR3 nucleotides read TGTGCCAGCAGTGAAGCGGAGGGTGGGGGCTACGAGCAGTACTTC. Encoded protein: CASSEAEGGGYEQYF.

The chain has TRBV5-1 and TRBJ1-1, with TRBD1 matching 8 bases. The length of the CDR3 is 16 residues. Germline trimming cut 0 bases from V and 2 bases from J; bases unmatched to any gene: 6. Germline lookup yields CDR1 SGHRS and CDR2 YFSETQ. This CDR3 reads CASSLDRTGRNTEAFF. CDR3 bases: TGCGCCAGCAGCTTGGACAGGACAGGGCGCAACACTGAAGCTTTCTTT.

The chain recombines TRBV27 with TRBJ1-4, with D uncertain. V dropped 8 bases and J dropped 0 bases, with 13 bases sitting between them. This CDR3 spans 15 amino acids. Germline CDR1 reads MNHEY; CDR2 reads SMNVEV (reference sequence). CDR3 sequence (DNA): TGTGCCAGCCCGACCCAGACAACAACTAATGAAAAACTGTTTTTT. It codes for CASPTQTTTNEKLFF.

The CDR3 DNA follows: TGCAGCGTTGGAAGTGGGCCTAGCACAGATACGCAGTATTTT. Its translation is CSVGSGPSTDTQYF. The chain combines TRBV29-1 with TRBJ2-3; D is unresolved. The germline V gene has CDR1 SQVTM and CDR2 ANQGSEA. The CDR3 spans 14 residues. V lost 4 bases, J lost 0 bases, and 11 bases lay in between.

This chain uses TRBV10-1 with TRBJ2-3; TRBD2 matches at 15 bases. The CDR3 runs 17 residues. Germline V gene lookup returns CDR1 WNHNN and CDR2 SYGVQD (reference sequence). V dropped 1 base and J dropped 6; count of bases not matched to a gene: 5. The CDR3 loop is CASSELGLAGGADTQYF. In DNA form, the CDR3 reads TGCGCCAGCAGTGAGTTGGGACTAGCGGGAGGTGCCGATACGCAGTATTTT.

This clone came up once. The chain has TRBV11-2 and TRBJ2-2, with D maybe TRBD2 (5 bases). Germline V gene data show CDR1 as SGHAT and CDR2 as FQNNGV. Between the trimmed V and J ends, which lost 1 base and 4 bases, there was a span of 10 bases. The CDR3 consists of 15 residues. The CDR3, as DNA: TGTGCCAGCAGCTTAGGATATACTAGCACCGGGGAGCTGTTTTTT. Translating it yields CASSLGYTSTGELFF. Full variable domain (remainder filled in from reference TRBV11-2 and TRBJ2-2): EAGVAQSPRYKIIEKRQSVAFWCNPISGHATLYWYQQILGQGPKLLIQFQNNGVVDDSQLPKDRFSAERLKGVDSTLKIQPAKLEDSAVYLCASSLGYTSTGELFFGEGSRLTVL.

The gene calls are TRBV7-2 and TRBJ2-3, with TRBD2 as a possible D gene (7 bases). V lost 6 bases to trimming and J lost 2 bases, with 12 bases between them. CDR3 length equals 14 residues. Germline-derived CDR1 and CDR2 are SGHTA and FQGNSA. In DNA, the CDR3 is TGTGCCAGCAGAAGGGGGGGGAACACAGATACGCAGTATTTT. Its translation is CASRRGGNTDTQYF.

This chain uses TRBV28 with TRBJ1-5, with D maybe TRBD1 (5 bases). Trimming removed 4 bases from V and 5 bases from J, with 15 bases in between. CDR3 length equals 15 residues. Germline V gene data show CDR1 as MDHEN and CDR2 as SYDVKM. CDR3 amino acids: CASSSGEGPYQPQHF. Written as DNA, the CDR3 is TGTGCCAGCAGTTCCGGGGAGGGGCCCTATCAGCCCCAGCATTTT.

This chain connects TRBV6-5 to TRBJ2-5; TRBD1 is a possible D gene (6 bases). The end of the DNA fits TRBJ2-7 better, so the J call may be wrong. The germline V gene encodes CDR1 MNHEY and CDR2 SVGAGI. This CDR3 contains 12 residues. CDR3 residues: CASSYLGGEQYF. The DNA for the CDR3 is TGTGCCAGCAGTTACTTAGGGGGCGAGCAGTACTTC.

The rearrangement uses TRBV14 and TRBJ1-2; no firm D call. Trimming removed 0 bases at V and 1 base at J, with 9 bases between. The CDR3 length is 15 residues. CDR1 is SGHDN and CDR2 is FVKESK in the germline V gene. CDR3 sequence: CASSQDPGFNYGYTF. The DNA for the CDR3 is TGTGCCAGCAGCCAAGACCCAGGTTTTAACTATGGCTACACCTTC.

The sample holds a few counts of this clone. The chain is built from TRBV4-1 and TRBJ1-2; D is perhaps TRBD1 (6 bases). V lost 2 bases, J lost 4 bases, and 8 bases lay in between. The germline V gene has CDR1 MGHRA and CDR2 YSYEKL. The CDR3 sequence is 13 residues long. The CDR3 spells CASSQNRAYGYTF. CDR3 nucleotide sequence: TGCGCCAGCAGCCAAAACAGGGCCTATGGCTACACCTTC.

This chain links TRBV5-1 with TRBJ1-5; D unresolved. The germline V gene has CDR1 SGHRS and CDR2 YFSETQ. This CDR3 has 14 residues. V was shortened by 0 bases and J by 3 bases, with 7 bases between the two germline ends. The CDR3 loop is CASSLGDFNQPQHF. DNA for the CDR3: TGCGCCAGCAGCTTGGGTGACTTCAATCAGCCCCAGCATTTT.

This chain joins TRBV6-5 and TRBJ1-2; 8 bases match TRBD1. Germline-derived CDR1 and CDR2 are MNHEY and SVGAGI. The length of the CDR3 is 13 residues. V dropped 6 bases and J dropped 7; count of bases not matched to a gene: 7. CDR3 loop: CASSLGQGVGYTF. Here the CDR3 DNA reads TGTGCCAGCAGCCTAGGACAGGGTGTTGGCTACACCTTC.

This clone has more than one count but fewer than ten. The rearrangement uses TRBV18 and TRBJ1-2; D is uncertain. There are 14 residues in the CDR3. CDR1 is KGHSH, CDR2 LQKENI, per germline. Deletions cut 2 bases from V and 3 bases from J, with 10 bases between. As DNA, the CDR3 is TGTGCCAGCTCACCAAAGCGGGCCTACTATGGCTACACCTTC. Encoded protein: CASSPKRAYYGYTF.

This clone showed up just once. The CDR3 reads CASSSGLAGGTTGELFF. CDR3 DNA: TGTGCCAGCAGCTCGGGACTAGCGGGAGGCACCACCGGGGAGCTGTTTTTT. V gene TRBV11-2 combines with J gene TRBJ2-2, with 15 bases matching TRBD2. Germline V CDR1 and CDR2: SGHAT, FQNNGV. The length of the CDR3 is 17 residues. V shed 4 bases, J shed 4 bases, and the junction held 4 bases outside the gene matches.

This clone occurred once. V and J are TRBV5-6 and TRBJ2-3; 7 positions match TRBD2. This CDR3 comprises 16 residues. Germline V lookup: CDR1 SGHDT, CDR2 YYEEEE. The trim removed 5 bases at V and 2 bases at J, leaving 11 bases unmatched. CDR3 in amino acids: CASSYTGREFTDTQYF. For the CDR3, the DNA is TGTGCCAGCAGTTACACGGGGAGGGAGTTCACAGATACGCAGTATTTT.

This chain uses TRBV11-3 with TRBJ2-3; TRBD2 matches at 11 bases. This CDR3 has 15 residues. Germline V lookup: CDR1 SGHNT, CDR2 YENEEA. With V trimmed by 4 bases and J by 10 bases, 10 bases remained unmatched. This CDR3 reads CASSSLAGDSRAQYF. As DNA, the CDR3 is TGTGCCAGCAGCTCACTAGCGGGAGATAGTCGAGCGCAGTATTTT.

The chain combines TRBV28 with TRBJ1-2, with 8 bases that match TRBD1. The CDR3 extends over 15 amino acids. The ends lost 8 bases at V and 1 base at J; junction bases unmatched: 9. Germline CDR1 MDHEN, CDR2 SYDVKM. The chain's CDR3 is CASGGRGPDNYGYTF. In nucleotides, the CDR3 is TGTGCCAGCGGGGGCAGGGGGCCCGATAACTATGGCTACACCTTC.

V is TRBV9 and J is TRBJ2-2, with 9 bases aligning to TRBD1. With 3 bases clipped from V and 0 bases from J, the junction kept 9 bases outside the gene matches. Germline V gene sequence: CDR1 SGDLS, CDR2 YYNGEE. CDR3 length: 18 residues. The DNA for the CDR3 is TGTGCCAGCAGCGCGATACCGGGGACAGGGTCGAACACCGGGGAGCTGTTTTTT. Its protein is CASSAIPGTGSNTGELFF.

This sequence joins TRBV2 and TRBJ2-4; D not certain. There are 18 residues in the CDR3. The germline CDR1 and CDR2 sequences are SNHLY and FYNNEI. Trimming pared 2 bases from V and 1 base from J, leaving 18 bases between. The CDR3 nucleotides read TGTGCCAGCAGTGAATACGTCGGAGCTTTAGTGGCCAAAAACATTCAGTACTTC. This gives the protein CASSEYVGALVAKNIQYF. The variable domain in full, with the rest retrieved from reference TRBV2 and TRBJ2-4, is EPEVTQTPSHQVTQMGQEVILRCVPISNHLYFYWYRQILGQKVEFLVSFYNNEISEKSEIFDDQFSVERPDGSNFTLKIRSTKLEDSAMYFCASSEYVGALVAKNIQYFGAGTRLSVL.

The rearrangement links TRBV11-3 to TRBJ2-1; TRBD2 agrees at 13 bases. With V trimmed by 5 bases and J by 5 bases, 15 bases remained unmatched. CDR1 is SGHNT, CDR2 YENEEA, per germline. The CDR3 covers 19 residues. In DNA, the CDR3 is TGTGCCAGCAGCCCGGGGGCAGCCAGACTAGCGGGAGGTAACAATGAGCAGTTCTTC. Translation gives CASSPGAARLAGGNNEQFF.

The chain couples TRBV5-1 to TRBJ2-1; 8 nucleotides match TRBD2. CDR3 length equals 17 residues. Trimming removed 1 base from V and 7 bases from J; junction bases left unmatched: 13. Germline V gene sequence: CDR1 SGHRS, CDR2 YFSETQ. The CDR3 is CASSLKGRLAGSNEQFF. The CDR3 DNA sequence: TGCGCCAGCAGCTTGAAGGGGCGGCTAGCGGGCTCTAATGAGCAGTTCTTC. Using reference TRBV5-1 and TRBJ2-1 for the parts outside the CDR3, the full variable domain is KAGVTQTPRYLIKTRGQQVTLSCSPISGHRSVSWYQQTPGQGLQFLFEYFSETQRNKGNFPGRFSGRQFSNSRSEMNVSTLELGDSALYLCASSLKGRLAGSNEQFFGPGTRLTVL.

The chain carries TRBV6-6 and TRBJ1-1, with D tentatively TRBD1 (5 bases). The CDR3 is 13 residues long. Trimming cost V 2 bases and J 1 base, with 5 bases left between them. The germline gives CDR1 MNHNY, CDR2 SVGAGI (reference sequence). This CDR3 reads CASSYRGNTEAFF. The CDR3 bases are TGTGCCAGCAGTTACAGGGGGAACACTGAAGCTTTCTTT.

The rearrangement uses TRBV4-1 and TRBJ1-5; 7 bases map to TRBD1. The germline CDR1 and CDR2 sequences are MGHRA and YSYEKL. The CDR3 runs to 15 residues. Trimming removed 2 bases from V and 7 bases from J; junction bases left unmatched: 8. The CDR3 DNA reads as TGCGCCAGCAGCCAATCCCGACAGGGTGGGCAGCCCCAGCATTTT. It translates to CASSQSRQGGQPQHF.